Below, 28 T cell receptor beta chains from the same sample are listed, as sequenced in a study of T cell responses to AZD1222 COVID-19 vaccine. Sequencing used immunoSEQ multiplex PCR; TCRdb keeps in-frame clones, though not all of them. Among approximately 110,000 clones, roughly 87% were seen once, and the ten largest hold 2% to 3%. Sequenced here: peripheral blood, sampled 28 days after the second AZD1222 dose. The receptors here all came from an adult who received the AZD1222 COVID-19 vaccine.

This chain links TRBV11-3 with TRBJ2-7, with D perhaps given as TRBD1 or TRBD2 (5 bases each). V was cut by 2 bases and J by 9 bases, with 14 bases left in between. Germline V gene lookup returns CDR1 SGHNT and CDR2 YENEEA. This CDR3 spans 13 amino acids. CDR3: CASSLTGQALQYF. The CDR3 DNA follows: TGTGCCAGCAGCTTAACGGGGCAGGCTTTGCAGTACTTC.

This clone was recorded only once. The chain joins TRBV7-8 to TRBJ2-7; 8 positions match TRBD2. V was pared by 3 bases and J by 0 bases, with 7 bases of the junction left unmatched. The length of the CDR3 is 16 residues. Looked up from germline, CDR1 is SGHVS and CDR2 is FQNEAQ. The CDR3 nucleotides read TGTGCCAGCAGCTTTGGAATAACTAGCGGCTCCTACGAGCAGTACTTC. This translates into CASSFGITSGSYEQYF. The entire variable domain, with the rest obtained from reference TRBV7-8 and TRBJ2-7, is as follows: GAGVSQSPRYKVAKRGQDVALRCDPISGHVSLFWYQQALGQGPEFLTYFQNEAQLDKSGLPSDRFFAERPEGSVSTLKIQRTQQEDSAVYLCASSFGITSGSYEQYFGPGTRLTVT.

The rearrangement links TRBV7-9 to TRBJ1-1, with D perhaps matching TRBD1 (5 bases). The germline CDR1 and CDR2 sequences are SEHNR and FQNEAQ (reference sequence). The CDR3 covers 14 residues. V lost 5 bases and J lost 1, with 11 bases in between. The CDR3 sequence: CASSRGGENTEAFF. DNA of the CDR3: TGTGCCAGCAGCCGGGGGGGAGAGAACACTGAAGCTTTCTTT.

The chain links TRBV27 to TRBJ2-7; 9 bases match TRBD2. The V gene's germline CDR1 is MNHEY and CDR2 SMNVEV (reference sequence). CDR3 size: 15 residues. Trimming at V came to 9 bases and at J to 1 base, leaving 10 bases not matched to a gene. In DNA, the CDR3 is TGTGCCAGTAGATATATAGCGGGAGATTCCTACGAGCAGTACTTC. Amino acids: CASRYIAGDSYEQYF.

The gene calls are TRBV6-2 or TRBV6-3 and TRBJ2-7; the D gene is possibly TRBD1 (6 bases). This CDR3 is 15 amino acids long. The germline V gene encodes CDR1 MNHEY and CDR2 SVGEGT. Trimming took off 5 bases at V and 7 bases at J, with 21 bases between the two ends. CDR3: CASSTRTGLTGEQYF. Here the CDR3 DNA reads TGTGCCAGCAGTACCCGGACGGGATTAACAGGGGAGCAGTACTTC.

The J gene is TRBJ2-1, the V gene TRBV18, with D possibly matching TRBD2 (5 bases). V shed 3 bases and J shed 7 bases, with 16 bases lying between them. Germline-derived CDR1 and CDR2 are KGHSH and LQKENI. The CDR3 has 15 residues. The CDR3 DNA reads TGTGCCAGCTCACCCTCCGGCGGCGGGTATAATGAGCAGTTCTTC. Protein product: CASSPSGGGYNEQFF.

The rearrangement uses TRBV6-1 and TRBJ2-1; 8 bases align to TRBD2. Trimming cost V 1 base and J 8 bases; bases outside gene matches: 7. Germline lookup yields CDR1 MNHNS and CDR2 SASEGT. The CDR3 extends over 15 amino acids. CDR3 loop: CASSEGTGGPDEQFF. CDR3 nucleotide sequence: TGTGCCAGCAGTGAAGGGACGGGAGGGCCTGATGAGCAGTTCTTC.

The chain combines TRBV4-1 with TRBJ2-5, with D perhaps matching TRBD1 (6 bases). The V gene's germline CDR1 is MGHRA and CDR2 YSYEKL. The CDR3 is 12 residues long. Trimming stripped 10 bases from V and 1 base from J, with 10 bases between. CDR3 region: CATGQPQETQYF. In DNA form, the CDR3 reads TGCGCCACCGGACAGCCCCAAGAGACCCAGTACTTC.

This chain joins TRBV27 and TRBJ2-1; 11 bases align to TRBD2. This CDR3 region has 17 residues. Per the germline V gene, CDR1 is MNHEY and CDR2 is SMNVEV (reference sequence). V was pared by 4 bases and J by 8 bases, with 13 bases of the junction left unmatched. CDR3 DNA: TGTGCCAGCAGTTCCTCTCTAGCGGGAGGTGTTAGGGATGAGCAGTTCTTC. Residues: CASSSSLAGGVRDEQFF.

Of note for this clone: At one of its ends the junction is not consistent with the germline gene, which may arise from a read error. The chain couples TRBV7-7 to TRBJ1-3; the D gene is possibly TRBD1 (5 bases). CDR3 length: 15 amino acids. The germline V gene encodes CDR1 SSHAT and CDR2 FNYEAQ (reference sequence). CDR3 protein: CASSLGTGAGNTIYF. DNA of the CDR3: TGTGCTAGCAGCTTAGGTACAGGAGCTGGAAACACCATATATTTT.

The rearrangement joins TRBV18 to TRBJ1-1; possibly TRBD1 for D (6 bases). Germline V gene sequence: CDR1 KGHSH, CDR2 LQKENI. Trimming took 1 base from V and 6 from J, leaving 12 bases between them. The CDR3 totals 14 residues. As DNA, the CDR3 is TGTGCCAGCTCACCACTTACAGGGCCCGCTGAAGCTTTCTTT. This encodes CASSPLTGPAEAFF.

This chain uses TRBV20-1 with TRBJ1-4; D gene ambiguous. There are 11 residues in the CDR3. CDR1 DFQATT and CDR2 SNEGSKA come from the germline V gene (reference sequence). V was cut by 6 bases and J by 7 bases, with 9 bases left in between. The CDR3 loop reads CSATFAEKLFF. CDR3 DNA: TGCAGTGCGACCTTCGCTGAAAAACTGTTTTTT.

This clone turned up a few times. This chain connects TRBV5-1 to TRBJ1-2; TRBD1 matches at 7 bases. The CDR3 totals 14 residues. The V segment lost 4 bases and the J segment 1 base; nucleotides outside the gene matches: 4. Germline-derived CDR1 and CDR2 are SGHRS and YFSETQ. The CDR3 DNA reads as TGCGCCAGCAGCGCGGGACAGAATAACTATGGCTACACCTTC. Translating gives CASSAGQNNYGYTF.

The chain is built from TRBV6-2 or TRBV6-3 and TRBJ1-3; D remains ambiguous. V was pared by 0 bases and J by 2 bases, with 2 bases between. Germline CDR1 reads MNHEY; CDR2 reads SVGEGT. The CDR3 is made up of 13 amino acids. The DNA for the CDR3 is TGTGCCAGCAGTTACTCGGCTGGAAACACCATATATTTT. This codes for CASSYSAGNTIYF.

This chain connects TRBV28 to TRBJ1-5; D is uncertain. Deletions cut 1 base from V and 7 bases from J, with 5 bases between. This CDR3 spans 12 amino acids. CDR1 and CDR2 (germline): MDHEN, SYDVKM. In nucleotides, the CDR3 is TGTGCCAGCAGTTTATCGGGACAGCCCCAGCATTTT. It encodes CASSLSGQPQHF.

Here the CDR3 DNA reads TGTGCCAGCAGCTCGACTAGCGGGAGGGGAGTGACGCAGTATTTT. Residues: CASSSTSGRGVTQYF. V usage is TRBV7-2 and J usage is TRBJ2-3, with TRBD2 identical over 14 bases. J lost 9 bases, V lost 4 bases, and 6 bases had no gene match. The CDR3 length is 15 residues. Germline-derived CDR1 and CDR2 are SGHTA and FQGNSA.

The chain has TRBV7-9 and TRBJ2-7; 9 nucleotides match TRBD1. With V trimmed by 5 bases and J by 9 bases, 8 bases remained unmatched. This CDR3 is built from 13 residues. In germline, CDR1 is SEHNR, CDR2 FQNEAQ (reference sequence). The CDR3 region has the DNA TGTGCCAGCAGCCCAGGGACAGGGATTTGGCAGTACTTC. Protein product: CASSPGTGIWQYF. The entire variable domain, with the rest obtained from reference TRBV7-9 and TRBJ2-7, is as follows: DTGVSQNPRHKITKRGQNVTFRCDPISEHNRLYWYRQTLGQGPEFLTYFQNEAQLEKSRLLSDRFSAERPKGSFSTLEIQRTEQGDSAMYLCASSPGTGIWQYFGPGTRLTVT.

The gene calls are TRBV5-1 and TRBJ1-2; TRBD1 matches 7 bases. The CDR3 has 13 residues. CDR1 and CDR2 from the germline V gene are SGHRS and YFSETQ. V dropped 1 base and J dropped 6; count of bases not matched to a gene: 3. The CDR3 region is CASSLLGTDGYTF. In DNA form, the CDR3 reads TGCGCCAGCAGCTTGCTTGGGACAGATGGCTACACCTTC.

The chain has TRBV4-1 and TRBJ2-5; TRBD1 agrees at 9 bases. The germline gives CDR1 MGHRA, CDR2 YSYEKL. V dropped 2 bases and J dropped 5; count of bases not matched to a gene: 9. This CDR3 spans 16 amino acids. The CDR3 DNA sequence: TGCGCCAGCAGCCAACCCGGGACAGGGACATGGGAGACCCAGTACTTC. Its protein is CASSQPGTGTWETQYF.

The CDR3: CASSLTGRGEGYTF. CDR3 DNA sequence: TGTGCCAGCAGCTTAACGGGGAGAGGGGAAGGCTACACCTTC. V usage is TRBV7-3 and J usage is TRBJ1-2, with D possibly TRBD1 on 5 matching bases. V was clipped by 0 bases and J by 8 bases, with 13 bases between them. Germline V gene sequence: CDR1 SGHTA, CDR2 FQGTGA. This CDR3 is built from 14 residues.

Remarks on this clone: This may stem from a read error, because a much larger clone lies one nucleotide away. The same CDR3 is also encoded by other DNA sequences in this sample. The chain joins TRBV5-4 to TRBJ1-1; maybe TRBD1 (6 bases). V was clipped by 1 base and J by 4 bases, with 8 bases between them. Germline CDR1 and CDR2: SGHNT and YYREEE (reference sequence). This CDR3 spans 13 amino acids. The CDR3 sequence is CASSLLGGTEAFF. The CDR3 coding sequence is TGTGCCAGCAGCTTGTTAGGGGGCACTGAAGCTTTCTTT.

This clone was recorded only once. CDR3 DNA sequence: TGCAGCGGCTCAGGCACAGATACGCAGTATTTT. This sequence encodes CSGSGTDTQYF. The genes are TRBV29-1 and TRBJ2-3; D not resolved. CDR1 is SQVTM and CDR2 is ANQGSEA in the germline V gene. The ends were cut back, 7 bases at V and 1 base at J, with 6 bases in the middle. The CDR3 length is 11 residues.

This chain links TRBV7-6 with TRBJ2-5; tentatively, D is TRBD1 or TRBD2 (5 bases each). Deletions cut 3 bases from V and 3 bases from J, with 8 bases between. The CDR3 covers 13 residues. Germline loops: CDR1 SGHVS, CDR2 FNYEAQ. CDR3 region: CASSLGEKETQYF. The CDR3 bases are TGTGCCAGCAGCTTGGGGGAGAAAGAGACCCAGTACTTC.

This rearrangement joins TRBV7-2 to TRBJ2-7; D may be TRBD1 or TRBD2 (5 bases each). This CDR3 has 14 residues. Deletions cut 5 bases from V and 2 bases from J, with 13 bases between. Germline V lookup: CDR1 SGHTA, CDR2 FQGNSA. The CDR3 coding sequence is TGTGCCAGCAGCCTAGGGACGACCACCTACGAGCAGTACTTC. Its translation: CASSLGTTTYEQYF.

This chain joins TRBV7-9 and TRBJ1-2; D gene ambiguous. Germline V gene data show CDR1 as SEHNR and CDR2 as FQNEAQ (reference sequence). Trimming removed 2 bases from V and 6 bases from J, with 19 bases in between. The CDR3 is 16 amino acids. CDR3 region: CASSLPSKQLVNGYTF. The DNA of the CDR3 is TGTGCCAGCAGCTTACCATCCAAACAGCTGGTCAATGGCTACACCTTC.

The chain carries TRBV5-8 and TRBJ1-1; the D gene is possibly TRBD1 (5 bases). The CDR3 has 12 amino acids. Trimming left V 2 bases short and J 10 bases short, with 12 bases between. Germline V CDR1 and CDR2: SGHTS, YDEGEE. The CDR3 region has the DNA TGTGCCAGCAGCTTATCCGGGGGTCTAGCTTTCTTT. This codes for CASSLSGGLAFF.

CDR3 sequence: CASSLGGATYEQYF. CDR3 nucleotide sequence: TGTGCCAGCAGCTTAGGCGGGGCAACCTACGAGCAGTACTTC. V gene TRBV7-9 combines with J gene TRBJ2-7, with a possible D match to TRBD2 (6 bases). The CDR3 is 14 residues long. Germline lookup yields CDR1 SEHNR and CDR2 FQNEAQ (reference sequence). The V and J ends lost 1 base and 2 bases respectively, with 9 bases between them.

The rearrangement joins TRBV29-1 to TRBJ1-2; 10 nucleotides agree with TRBD1. The CDR3 has 15 residues. CDR1 is SQVTM, CDR2 ANQGSEA, per germline. J lost 7 bases, V lost 1 base, and 9 bases had no gene match. DNA for the CDR3: TGCAGCGTTGAAGGACAGGGGGCTCTTTCGACTGGCTACACCTTC. Its translation: CSVEGQGALSTGYTF.